The rows below give T cell receptor beta chains drawn from one sample of a study of cytomegalovirus exposure and HLA in healthy donors. Only in-frame clones appear in the TCRdb table, and some are missing; sequencing was by immunoSEQ multiplex PCR. Of approximately 140,000 clones in the sample, roughly 80% were seen once. The sample consisted of PBMCs. The receptors were sampled from a girl aged 2 to 10 in good health and CMV-seronegative. Each CDR3 is given with its conserved first and last residue. A D gene is named only where the DNA matches it firmly. Only some rows state a clone size, as once, few, many or a class for expanded clones.

>few|TRBD2|TRBV7-2|TRBJ2-7
TGTGCCAGCAGCTCCACTCCTGCTAGCGGGAGGGAGGGGTACTTC
CASSSTPASGREGYF
>once|TRBD2|TRBV5-4|TRBJ2-1
TGTGCCAGCACCGGGCGGGAGAGCCCCTACAATGAGCAGTTCTTC
CASTGRESPYNEQFF
>NA|NA|TRBV9|TRBJ1-1
TGTGCCAGCAGCGTATCGGGGAACACTGAAGCTTTCTTT
CASSVSGNTEAFF
>NA|NA|TRBV30|TRBJ1-5
TGTGCCTGCCCCCTTCAACCGTGGGGGGATTATAGCAATCAGCCCCAGCATTTT
CACPLQPWGDYSNQPQHF
>NA|NA|TRBV7-9|TRBJ1-2
TGTGCCAGCAGCTTAACCGCCTGGGACTCTGGCTACACCTTC
CASSLTAWDSGYTF
>NA|TRBD2|TRBV5-1|TRBJ2-5
TGCGCCAGCAGCCAAACCGGGACTAGCGGGAGGGCCGCAAAAGAGACCCAGTACTTC
CASSQTGTSGRAAKETQYF
>NA|NA|TRBV5-1|TRBJ2-1
TGCGCCAGCAGCTTGTCCGGGAATGAGCAGTTCTTC
CASSLSGNEQFF
>NA|TRBD2|TRBV27|TRBJ2-5
TGTGCCAGCAGTTCCGGGACTAGCGGGATAGAGACCCAGTACTTC
CASSSGTSGIETQYF
>NA|TRBD1|TRBV30|TRBJ1-2
TGTGCCTGGACCCCTCCGGGACAGGCGCCTCGGGGCTACACCTTC
CAWTPPGQAPRGYTF
>NA|TRBD1|TRBV9|TRBJ1-5
TGTGCCAGCAGCGTAGTAGGGGGCAGTCCCAATCAGCCCCAGCATTTT
CASSVVGGSPNQPQHF
>NA|TRBD2|TRBV30|TRBJ2-3
TGTGCCTGGAGTGTACCCGGACTAGCGGGGGTACCTTCGAGCACAGATACGCAGTATTTT
CAWSVPGLAGVPSSTDTQYF
>once|NA|TRBV9|TRBJ2-5
TGTGCCAGCAGCTTCCGACCAAGCGCAGGGGAGACCCAGTACTTC
CASSFRPSAGETQYF
>NA|NA|TRBV4-1|TRBJ1-6
TGCGCCAGCAGCCTCGTACAGGGTCCCTATAATTCACCCCTCCACTTT
CASSLVQGPYNSPLHF
>NA|TRBD2|TRBV10-1|TRBJ2-1
TGCGCCAGCAGTGAGTACGCGACTAGCGGGAGGTATGAGCAGTTCTTC
CASSEYATSGRYEQFF
>few|NA|TRBV25-1|TRBJ2-3
TGTGCCAGCGCCAGTGCTCGGGATGTTGGAGATACGCAGTATTTT
CASASARDVGDTQYF
>once|NA|TRBV6-1|TRBJ1-1
TGTGCCAGCAGGGCAGGGTTGAACACTGAAGCTTTCTTT
CASRAGLNTEAFF
>NA|NA|TRBV28|TRBJ1-1
TGTGCCAGCAGTCGGGGGGGTCTGAACACTGAAGCTTTCTTT
CASSRGGLNTEAFF
>few|TRBD2|TRBV13|TRBJ2-2
TGTGCCAGCAGCCCCCTAAGCGGGGCGATCACCGGGGAGCTGTTTTTT
CASSPLSGAITGELFF
>once|TRBD2|TRBV6-5|TRBJ2-5
TGTGCCAGCAGTTACCAGGGACTAGTGCAAGAGACCCAGTACTTC
CASSYQGLVQETQYF
>once|TRBD2|TRBV4-1|TRBJ2-7
TGCGCCAGCAGCGATCCCGGACTAGCCACCTACGAGCAGTACTTC
CASSDPGLATYEQYF
>NA|NA|TRBV10-1|TRBJ1-2
TGCGCCAGCAGTGTAAACGGTAACTATGGCTACACCTTC
CASSVNGNYGYTF
>NA|NA|TRBV6-5|TRBJ2-1
TGTGCCAGCAGTGATGGAGGTGAGCAGTTCTTC
CASSDGGEQFF
>NA|TRBD1|TRBV27|TRBJ1-1
TGTGCCAGCAGTTTACTTCCGGGACAGGGGAACACTGAAGCTTTCTTT
CASSLLPGQGNTEAFF
>few|TRBD1|TRBV5-1|TRBJ2-6
TGCGCCAGCAGCTTTGGGACAGGGCTTAACGTCCTGACTTTC
CASSFGTGLNVLTF
>once|TRBD1|TRBV30|TRBJ2-2
TGTGCCTGGAGTTTGACAGGGTTAGGGAGCGGGGAGCTGTTTTTT
CAWSLTGLGSGELFF
>NA|TRBD1|TRBV5-6|TRBJ1-6
TGTGCCAGCAGCTCGGGACAGTCTAATTCACCCCTCCACTTT
CASSSGQSNSPLHF
>NA|TRBD2|TRBV5-8|TRBJ2-5
TGTGCCAGCAGCCTCGGGGGGGTTTACCAAGAGACCCAGTACTTC
CASSLGGVYQETQYF
>NA|TRBD1|TRBV7-2|TRBJ1-5
TGTGCCAGCAGCCCGACAGGGACCAATCAGCCCCAGCATTTT
CASSPTGTNQPQHF
>NA|TRBD1|TRBV30|TRBJ1-2
TGTGCCCATCGCACAGGGGGCTTTAACTATGGCTACACCTTC
CAHRTGGFNYGYTF
>NA|TRBD1|TRBV6-6|TRBJ1-3
TGTGCCAGCAGTTACGGACAGGGTGGAAACACCATATATTTT
CASSYGQGGNTIYF
>NA|NA|TRBV29-1|TRBJ1-1
TGCAGCGTTGAAGACCGAGGGATCTCGACTGAAGCTTTCTTT
CSVEDRGISTEAFF
>once|TRBD1|TRBV5-6|TRBJ2-1
TGTGCCAGCAGCTCTATTGGACAGGGATACAATGAGCAGTTCTTC
CASSSIGQGYNEQFF
>NA|NA|TRBV25-1|TRBJ1-1
TGTGCCAGCAGATCCCAGGCAGGGTGGGCTTTCTTT
CASRSQAGWAFF
>few|NA|TRBV7-7|TRBJ2-5
TGTGCCAGCAGCTTAGTCAGCCAAGAGACCCAGTACTTC
CASSLVSQETQYF
>NA|TRBD2|TRBV7-8|TRBJ2-7
TGTGCCAGCAGCCCTAGACTAGCGGGGGGGCGTGAGCAGTACTTC
CASSPRLAGGREQYF
>NA|NA|TRBV18|TRBJ2-3
TGTGCCAGCTCACCAATCCAGGTTCGTGACACAGATACGCAGTATTTT
CASSPIQVRDTDTQYF
>NA|TRBD2|TRBV29-1|TRBJ2-6
TGCAGCGTTGGACCAGGACTAGCGGGGTCCGGGGCCAACGTCCTGACTTTC
CSVGPGLAGSGANVLTF
>NA|TRBD1|TRBV7-3|TRBJ1-1
TGTGCCAGCAGCTCGACAGGGGGCGGGCAATCTTTCTTT
CASSSTGGGQSFF
>NA|TRBD1|TRBV7-9|TRBJ2-7
TGTGCCAGCAGCTCCCCGGACAGGTACTCCTACGAGCAGTACTTC
CASSSPDRYSYEQYF
>NA|NA|TRBV19|TRBJ2-2
TGTGCCAGTAATCTAGGGAACACCGGGGAGCTGTTTTTT
CASNLGNTGELFF
>NA|TRBD2|TRBV19|TRBJ2-1
TGTGCCAGTAGTATCCCCGGGAGCGGGGGGTGGGCCTCCTACAATGAGCAGTTCTTC
CASSIPGSGGWASYNEQFF
>NA|NA|TRBV7-9|TRBJ2-3
TGTGCCAGCAGCTTACCTCTCGGACGGGGAATGACAGATACGCAGTATTTT
CASSLPLGRGMTDTQYF
>NA|NA|TRBV28|TRBJ1-4
TGTGCCAGCAGTTTAGCTCTCAGGGGAAGTGAAAAACTGTTTTTT
CASSLALRGSEKLFF
>NA|NA|TRBV6-6|TRBJ1-2
TGTGCCAGCAGTTACGGGTTGACACAAACTAACTATGGCTACACCTTC
CASSYGLTQTNYGYTF
>NA|NA|TRBV19|TRBJ1-1
TGTGCCAGTAGTATTCGGGTTAACACTGAAGCTTTCTTT
CASSIRVNTEAFF
>NA|NA|TRBV7-9|TRBJ2-7
TGTGCCATTCTACCTTTGACCGGGGGCTCCTACGAGCAGTACTTC
CAILPLTGGSYEQYF
>NA|NA|TRBV27|TRBJ2-7
TGTGCCAGCAGTTTGGGGCAGGTACCCTACGAGCAGTACTTC
CASSLGQVPYEQYF
>NA|NA|TRBV19|TRBJ2-7
TGTGCCAGTAGTATATCGGGTTCGGCAAGCTACGAGCAGTACTTC
CASSISGSASYEQYF